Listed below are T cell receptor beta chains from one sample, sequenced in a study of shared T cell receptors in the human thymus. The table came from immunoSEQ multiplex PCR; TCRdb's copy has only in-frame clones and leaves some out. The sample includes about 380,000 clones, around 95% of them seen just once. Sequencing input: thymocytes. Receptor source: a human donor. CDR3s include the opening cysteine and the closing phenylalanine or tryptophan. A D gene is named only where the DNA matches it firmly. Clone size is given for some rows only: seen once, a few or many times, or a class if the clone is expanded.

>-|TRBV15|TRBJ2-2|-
TGTGCCACCAGCAGAGATGTCCCAGGCCGAGAACTCACCGGGGAGCTGTTTTTT
CATSRDVPGRELTGELFF
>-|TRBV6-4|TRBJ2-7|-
TGTGCCAGCAGTGACTCTGACAGGGGTTTACCGGGAGCGGGGTACGAGCAGTACTTC
CASSDSDRGLPGAGYEQYF
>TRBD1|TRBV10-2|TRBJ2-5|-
TGCGCCAGCAGTGGGGGACAGAACCAAGAGACCCAGTACTTC
CASSGGQNQETQYF
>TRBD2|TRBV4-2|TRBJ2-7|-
TGTGCCAGCAGCCCGGGACTAGCGGCGGCCTACGAGCAGTACTTC
CASSPGLAAAYEQYF
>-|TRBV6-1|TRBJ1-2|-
TGTGCCAGCAGTGAAAATGTTCATGGCTACACCTTC
CASSENVHGYTF
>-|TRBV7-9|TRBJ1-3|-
TGTGCCAGCAAAACAGGTAGCTCTGGAAACACCATATATTTT
CASKTGSSGNTIYF
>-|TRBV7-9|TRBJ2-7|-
TGTGCCAGCAGCTTCAGGGACGTAAACGAGCAGTACTTC
CASSFRDVNEQYF
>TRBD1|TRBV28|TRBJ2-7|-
TGTGCCAGCAGTTTCCCGACAGGGCTCGAGCAGTACTTC
CASSFPTGLEQYF
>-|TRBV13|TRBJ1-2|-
TGTGCCAGCAGCTTCAAGTCGCTCTATGGCTACACCTTC
CASSFKSLYGYTF
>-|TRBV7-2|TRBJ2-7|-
TGTGCCAGCAGCTTAGCGACGCAGTGGTACGAGCAGTACTTC
CASSLATQWYEQYF
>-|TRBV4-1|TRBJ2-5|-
TGCGCCAGCAGCCAATCCCGCCCGGGCCAGCCCAATTGGGAGACCCAGTACTTC
CASSQSRPGQPNWETQYF
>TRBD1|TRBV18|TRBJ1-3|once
TGTGCCAGCTCCGGTTCGACAGGGGGTGGAAACACCATATATTTT
CASSGSTGGGNTIYF
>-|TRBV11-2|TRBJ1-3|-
TGTGCCAGCAACCTAGGGGGCTCTGGAAACACCATATATTTT
CASNLGGSGNTIYF
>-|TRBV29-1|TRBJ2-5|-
TGCAGCGTTAGAACTGGGGAGACCCAGTACTTC
CSVRTGETQYF
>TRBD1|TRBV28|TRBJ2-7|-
TGTGCCAGCAGGAACCGGGACAGGTGCTTCTTC
CASRNRDRCFF
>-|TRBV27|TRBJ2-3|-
TGTGCCACCAGGGCCATAACGGAGGGTGTGCCTACTAGCACAGATACGCAGTATTTT
CATRAITEGVPTSTDTQYF
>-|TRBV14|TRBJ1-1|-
TGTGCCAGCAGCCAAAACAAGGGCAAGAGGAACACTGAAGCTTTCTTT
CASSQNKGKRNTEAFF
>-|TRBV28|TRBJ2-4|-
TGTGCCAGCAGCCGGGGAGGTGGGGCCAAAAACATTCAGTACTTC
CASSRGGGAKNIQYF
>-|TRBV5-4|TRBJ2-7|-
TGTGCCAGCAGCTTGGCTGGACGGGCCTACGAGCAGTACTTC
CASSLAGRAYEQYF
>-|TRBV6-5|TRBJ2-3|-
TGTGCCAGCAGTTTCGGGCCAGCGGTAGTGGATACGCAGTATTTT
CASSFGPAVVDTQYF
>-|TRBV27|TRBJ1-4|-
TGTGCCAGCAGTTTATTCAGGGCAACTAATGAAAAACTGTTTTTT
CASSLFRATNEKLFF
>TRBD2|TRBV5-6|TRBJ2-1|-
TGTGCCAGCAGCTTGATCGGGACTACCGTATACAATGAGCAGTTCTTC
CASSLIGTTVYNEQFF
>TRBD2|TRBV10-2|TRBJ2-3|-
TGCGCCAGCTGCACTAGCGGGAGCCCCACAGATACGCAGTATTTT
CASCTSGSPTDTQYF
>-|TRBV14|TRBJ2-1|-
TGTGCCAGCAGCCAAGTCCGGGGTTCCTACAATGAGCAGTTCTTC
CASSQVRGSYNEQFF
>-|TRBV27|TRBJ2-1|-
TGTGCCAGCAGTCCCCGACTAGATTACAATGAGCAGTTCTTC
CASSPRLDYNEQFF
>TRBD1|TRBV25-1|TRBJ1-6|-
TGTGCCAGCAGTGTGACAGGGGTTTCACCCCTCCACTTT
CASSVTGVSPLHF
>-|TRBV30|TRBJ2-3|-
TGTGCCTGGAACCCCGGGGGGGAGGACAGGGATAGCACAGATACGCAGTATTTT
CAWNPGGEDRDSTDTQYF
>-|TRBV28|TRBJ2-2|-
TGTGCCAGCAGCCGACCCGAACCGGGACCCATCCCGATGAACACCGGGGAGCTGTTTTTT
CASSRPEPGPIPMNTGELFF
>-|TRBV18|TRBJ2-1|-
TGTGCCAGCTCACGAGATTACAATGAGCAGTTCTTC
CASSRDYNEQFF
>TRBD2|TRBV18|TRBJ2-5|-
TGTGCCAGCTCACCATGGATCGCTAGCGGGAGGGGGGAACAAGAGACCCAGTACTTC
CASSPWIASGRGEQETQYF
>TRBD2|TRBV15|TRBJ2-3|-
TGTGCCACCAGCAGAAAACGAGCGGGAGGGGGAGATACGCAGTATTTT
CATSRKRAGGGDTQYF
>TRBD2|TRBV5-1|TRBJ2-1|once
TGCGCCAGCAGGCCTTCTCTAGCGGGCCCCGTGGGGAATGAGCAGTTCTTC
CASRPSLAGPVGNEQFF
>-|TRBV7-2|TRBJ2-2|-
TGTGCCAGCAGCTCTGGAGGGGCGAACACCGGGGAGCTGTTTTTT
CASSSGGANTGELFF
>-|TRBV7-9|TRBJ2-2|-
TGTGCCAGCAGCCCTCAGGGTCACGGGGAGCTGTTTTTT
CASSPQGHGELFF
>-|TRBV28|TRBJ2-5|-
TGTGCCAGCAGTTTTGCGATTCCTCCGTCCCAAGAGACCCAGTACTTC
CASSFAIPPSQETQYF
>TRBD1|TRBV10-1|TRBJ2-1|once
TGCGCCAGCTCTGGGACAGGGGGTGATAATGAGCAGTTCTTC
CASSGTGGDNEQFF
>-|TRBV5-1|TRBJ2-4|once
TGCGCCAGCAGCCTGGCAGGGGCCCGAAACATTCAGTACTTC
CASSLAGARNIQYF
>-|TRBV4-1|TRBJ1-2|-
TGCGCCAGCAGCCATAAGAAAGGGGAAATTCGTTCCGGGGACTATGGCTACACCTTC
CASSHKKGEIRSGDYGYTF
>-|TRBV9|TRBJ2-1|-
TGTGCCAGCAGCGTAGATAGGGTTTCTAGCTACAATGAGCAGTTCTTC
CASSVDRVSSYNEQFF
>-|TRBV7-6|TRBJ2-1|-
TGTGCCAGCAGCTTAGTTACCACCCCGGATGAGCAGTTCTTC
CASSLVTTPDEQFF
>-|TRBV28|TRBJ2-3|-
TGTGCCAGCAGACCCAACCCCCCGGGGATGGATACGCAGTATTTT
CASRPNPPGMDTQYF
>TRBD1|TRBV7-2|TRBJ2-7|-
TGTGCCAGCAGCTTAGCCGGGGAAGGGGGCGATACGAAGCAGTACTTC
CASSLAGEGGDTKQYF
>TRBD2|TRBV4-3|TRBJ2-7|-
TGCGCCAGCAGCCAAGCTCAAGCGGGAGGGCCGTACGAGCAGTACTTC
CASSQAQAGGPYEQYF
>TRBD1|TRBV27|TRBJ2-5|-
TGTGCCAGCAGTTTACGGCCGGCCGACAGGGCCCAAGAGACCCAGTACTTC
CASSLRPADRAQETQYF
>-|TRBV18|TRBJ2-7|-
TGTGCCAGCTCACCTACCACTGGCGGGGAGCACTACGAGCAGTACTTC
CASSPTTGGEHYEQYF
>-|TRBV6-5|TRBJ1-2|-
TGTGCCAGCAGTTACAACAGTCGTAGCCTTAACTATGGCTACACCTTC
CASSYNSRSLNYGYTF
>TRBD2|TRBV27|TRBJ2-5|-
TGTGCCAGCAGTTTATGGCTAGCGGGAAAAGAGACCCAGTACTTC
CASSLWLAGKETQYF
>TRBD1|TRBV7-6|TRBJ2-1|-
TGTGCCAGCAGCTTAGAAGGGACAAAGGGACAGGGCTCCCATGAGCAGTTCTTC
CASSLEGTKGQGSHEQFF
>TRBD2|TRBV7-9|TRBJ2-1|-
TGTGCCAGCAGCCCGCGACTAGCGGCGAGGGGTGATGAGCAGTTCTTC
CASSPRLAARGDEQFF
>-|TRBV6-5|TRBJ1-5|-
TGTGCCAGCGGGGAGGGAGGTAATCAGCCCCAGCATTTT
CASGEGGNQPQHF
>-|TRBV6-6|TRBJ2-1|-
TGTGCCAGCATCTTGGACTCGGAAGAGTTGAATGAGCAGTTCTTC
CASILDSEELNEQFF
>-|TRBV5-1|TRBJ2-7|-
TGCGCCAGCAGCTTGGAACAGGAGGACTCCTACGAGCAGTACTTC
CASSLEQEDSYEQYF
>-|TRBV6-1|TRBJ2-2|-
TGTGCCAGCAGTGAAGACGGAACAGGGCTCATCGCCGGGGAGCTGTTTTTT
CASSEDGTGLIAGELFF
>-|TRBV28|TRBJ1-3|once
TGTGCCAGCAGTGGGAGGACCAGCTCTGGAAACACCATATATTTT
CASSGRTSSGNTIYF
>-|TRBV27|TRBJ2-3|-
TGTGCCAGCGGCGCTAGCGAACGTACAGATACGCAGTATTTT
CASGASERTDTQYF